Listed here is a single T cell receptor (beta chain). Its specificity is unknown. The data originate from a study of memory B cells and T cells in multiple sclerosis. There are 13 residues in the CDR3. V was pared by 6 bases and J by 4 bases, with 12 bases between. Germline-derived CDR1 and CDR2 are MNHEY and SVGAGI. Separate sequencing covered autoproliferating (CFSE-dim) and non-proliferating (CFSE-high) T cells from stimulus-free culture. Over 4.5x10^7 CFSE-labeled PBMCs were cultured less than 8 days unstimulated, then replicate wells were pooled. CFSE at around 0.51 uM labeled the PBMCs, which were then cultured unstimulated. Some clones are missing from TCRdb's copy, which holds only in-frame ones; the method was immunoSEQ multiplex PCR. This sample yields roughly 12,000 clones, of which approximately 84% are seen a single time; 2.5% to 3% belongs to the top ten.

The sequence came from a human donor with multiple sclerosis. Sequencing was done on a sample of PBMCs from blood kept in culture. The chain has TRBV6-5 and TRBJ1-2; unclear D gene. CDR3 DNA: TGTGCCAGCAGCCCTTCGGCCCCCTATGGCTACACCTTC. Residues: CASSPSAPYGYTF.